A selection of T cell receptor beta chains follows, all from one sample in a study of blood T cell repertoires in COVID-19. Sequencing was performed with immunoSEQ multiplex PCR; in TCRdb, only in-frame clones are kept and a portion is missing. The profile shows 150,000 or so clones, roughly 70% of them singletons. Sequenced sample: peripheral blood. The receptors were sampled from an elderly woman with acute or convalescent COVID-19. CDR3s include the opening cysteine and the closing phenylalanine or tryptophan. The order of the fields is CDR3 protein, CDR3 DNA, V gene, clone size, J gene, D gene. A D gene is named only where the DNA matches it firmly. Clone size is stated in some rows and not others, as once, few, many or a class when expanded.

CAWSMSDSLREKLFF TGTGCCTGGAGTATGTCCGACAGTTTAAGAGAAAAACTGTTTTTT TRBV30 - TRBJ1-4 -
CASSLRSLAGEPNEQYF TGTGCCAGCAGCTTAAGATCCCTAGCGGGAGAACCGAACGAGCAGTACTTC TRBV7-2 - TRBJ2-7 TRBD2
CASSLEGGTGELFF TGCGCCAGCAGCCTCGAGGGAGGTACCGGGGAGCTGTTTTTT TRBV4-3 - TRBJ2-2 -
CASSPQMERNEKLFF TGCGCCAGCAGCCCGCAAATGGAGAGGAATGAAAAACTGTTTTTT TRBV5-1 - TRBJ1-4 -
CASKTGGSYNEQFF TGTGCCAGCAAAACAGGGGGCTCCTACAATGAGCAGTTCTTC TRBV6-6 few TRBJ2-1 TRBD1
CASSQVRAGEKLFF TGCGCCAGCAGCCAAGTTAGGGCGGGTGAAAAACTGTTTTTT TRBV4-1 - TRBJ1-4 -
CASSLIDSGNSPLHF TGTGCCAGCAGCTTAATCGATTCGGGAAATTCACCCCTCCACTTT TRBV7-9 many TRBJ1-6 -
CASSMGQGGGTQYF TGTGCCAGTAGTATGGGGCAGGGTGGCGGGACCCAGTACTTC TRBV19 - TRBJ2-5 -
CASSPKREPVDEKLFF TGTGCCAGCTCACCCAAAAGGGAGCCGGTAGATGAAAAACTGTTTTTT TRBV18 - TRBJ1-4 -
CASSLGGVGEAFF TGTGCCAGCAGTTTAGGAGGGGTCGGTGAAGCTTTCTTT TRBV27 - TRBJ1-1 -
CASSVGGSLRETQYF TGTGCCAGCAGCGTAGGCGGGAGCCTCCGGGAGACCCAGTACTTC TRBV9 - TRBJ2-5 TRBD2
CASSLEAGTTGELFF TGTGCCAGCAGCTTAGAGGCAGGAACCACCGGGGAGCTGTTTTTT TRBV7-9 - TRBJ2-2 -
CASSVDNLGLGNTGELFF TGTGCCAGCAGCGTAGACAACCTTGGACTCGGAAACACCGGGGAGCTGTTTTTT TRBV9 few TRBJ2-2 -
CASSPSPGLASYEQYF TGTGCCAGCAGCCCATCCCCTGGTCTAGCGAGCTACGAGCAGTACTTC TRBV9 once TRBJ2-7 -
CASSHSPSGEGNQPQHF TGTGCCAGTAGTCACAGCCCCTCGGGGGAGGGCAATCAGCCCCAGCATTTT TRBV19 - TRBJ1-5 -
CASSPGRGSGEKLFF TGTGCCAGCTCACCAGGCAGAGGCAGCGGGGAAAAACTGTTTTTT TRBV18 - TRBJ1-4 -
CAWREGPDTGELFF TGTGCCTGGAGGGAGGGACCGGACACCGGGGAGCTGTTTTTT TRBV30 - TRBJ2-2 -
CAWSSSGDQPQHF TGTGCCTGGAGCAGTTCCGGGGATCAGCCCCAGCATTTT TRBV30 - TRBJ1-5 -
CASRPGLAVQETQYF TGTGCCAGCAGACCGGGACTAGCGGTCCAAGAGACCCAGTACTTC TRBV28 - TRBJ2-5 TRBD2
CASSDSGENSYEQYF TGTGCCAGCAGTGACTCTGGGGAGAACTCCTACGAGCAGTACTTC TRBV6-4 - TRBJ2-7 -
CASSYGTDPETSISHEQYF TGTGCCAGCAGCTACGGGACGGACCCGGAGACTAGTATCAGCCACGAGCAGTACTTC TRBV5-5 - TRBJ2-7 -
CASIYSPNTEAFF TGTGCCAGCATTTACAGCCCGAACACTGAAGCTTTCTTT TRBV21-1 - TRBJ1-1 -
CASTHIAGGPYNEQFF TGTGCCAGTACCCACATAGCGGGAGGCCCTTACAATGAGCAGTTCTTC TRBV19 few TRBJ2-1 TRBD2
CASSLQGDRYEQYF TGTGCCAGCAGCCTACAGGGGGATCGGTACGAGCAGTACTTC TRBV2 few TRBJ2-7 TRBD1
CASSLGQGAFYGYTF TGTGCCAGCAGCCTGGGACAGGGGGCTTTCTATGGCTACACCTTC TRBV7-2 few TRBJ1-2 TRBD1
CASSLDRGNQPQHF TGCGCCAGCAGCTTGGACAGGGGCAATCAGCCCCAGCATTTT TRBV5-1 - TRBJ1-5 -
CASIEDRVGQPQHF TGTGCCAGCATAGAGGACAGGGTCGGGCAGCCCCAGCATTTT TRBV2 - TRBJ1-5 TRBD1